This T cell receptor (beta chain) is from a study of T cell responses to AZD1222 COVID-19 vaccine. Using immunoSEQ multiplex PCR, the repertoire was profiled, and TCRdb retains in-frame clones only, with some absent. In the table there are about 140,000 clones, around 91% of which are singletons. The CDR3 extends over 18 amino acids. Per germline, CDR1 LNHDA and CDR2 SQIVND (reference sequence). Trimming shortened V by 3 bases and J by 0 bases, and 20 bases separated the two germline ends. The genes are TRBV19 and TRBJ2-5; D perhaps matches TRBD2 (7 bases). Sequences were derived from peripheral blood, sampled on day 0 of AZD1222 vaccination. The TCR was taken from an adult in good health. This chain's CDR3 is CASSMARRGTWYQETQYF. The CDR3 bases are TGTGCCAGTAGTATGGCTCGGCGGGGGACATGGTACCAAGAGACCCAGTACTTC.